This T cell receptor beta chain was found in a study of blood T cells in healthy people across ages. Study results and caveats: The diversity estimates, figures obtained from one million T cells, were considered underestimates.

V lost 0 bases and J lost 5, with 9 bases in between. This CDR3 region has 14 residues. The germline gives CDR1 SEHNR, CDR2 FQNEAQ (reference sequence). A J-beta primer mix and a sample-barcoded 5' primer were used in a second PCR of roughly 7 to 12 cycles. TCRdb re-analysed the 5' RACE reads in MiXCR, keeping a single row per CDR3 protein. The sample has over a million distinct CDR3 sequences, about 45% seen once. Details on this clonotype: Its target is not known.

Sequences were obtained from blood. The sequence came from a woman between 18 and 29 years old in good health. The chain is built from TRBV7-9 and TRBJ2-3, with a tentative D call TRBD1 (5 bases). The chain's CDR3 is CASSLAMGLDTQYF. The DNA of the CDR3 is TGTGCCAGCAGCTTAGCGATGGGGCTAGATACGCAGTATTTT.